The 25 T cell receptor beta chains presented below share a single source sample, sequenced in a study of T cell responses to AZD1222 COVID-19 vaccine. The assay was immunoSEQ multiplex PCR, and TCRdb's table has in-frame clones only and misses some. The repertoire holds 50,000 to 65,000 clones, with under 95% as singletons. The sample here was peripheral blood, taken 28 days after the second dose of the MenACWY control vaccine. These receptors were taken from an adult who received the MenACWY meningococcal vaccine as a control.

This clone was found once. The genes are TRBV30 and TRBJ1-1; no clear D. CDR1 is GTSNPN and CDR2 is SVGIG in the germline V gene (reference sequence). Trimming pared 5 bases from V and 6 bases from J, leaving 13 bases between. The CDR3 covers 12 residues. CDR3 residues: CAWGRQSAEAFF. CDR3 DNA sequence: TGTGCCTGGGGGAGACAATCTGCTGAAGCTTTCTTT.

The chain couples TRBV9 to TRBJ1-1; D gene ambiguous. Between the trimmed V and J ends, which lost 2 bases and 3 bases, there was a span of 8 bases. Germline lookup yields CDR1 SGDLS and CDR2 YYNGEE. The CDR3 spans 13 residues. The CDR3 DNA follows: TGTGCCAGCAGCGTCGCGTGGGACACTGAAGCTTTCTTT. Amino acids: CASSVAWDTEAFF.

The chain is built from TRBV6-5 and TRBJ1-5; 7 bases align to TRBD1. Germline V gene lookup returns CDR1 MNHEY and CDR2 SVGAGI. The CDR3 totals 15 residues. Germline trimming cut 5 bases from V and 4 bases from J; bases unmatched to any gene: 8. The CDR3 loop reads CASSRDREVNQPQHF. In DNA form, the CDR3 reads TGTGCCAGCAGTCGCGACAGGGAGGTTAATCAGCCCCAGCATTTT.

The V gene is TRBV18, the J gene TRBJ2-2, with 7 nucleotides matching TRBD1. J lost 2 bases, V lost 2 bases, and 5 bases had no gene match. CDR1 is KGHSH, CDR2 LQKENI, per germline. The CDR3 extends over 16 amino acids. DNA for the CDR3: TGTGCCAGCTCACCAGACAGGGTCTCTAACACCGGGGAGCTGTTTTTT. It encodes CASSPDRVSNTGELFF.

The J gene is TRBJ1-2, the V gene TRBV7-2; no clear D. V shed 4 bases and J shed 6 bases, with 18 bases lying between them. The CDR3 covers 15 residues. Germline V gene lookup returns CDR1 SGHTA and CDR2 FQGNSA. The chain's CDR3 is CASSSGRVGSDGYTF. DNA of the CDR3: TGTGCCAGCAGCTCAGGCCGAGTGGGCTCGGATGGCTACACCTTC.

This chain links TRBV3-1 (or the pseudogene TRBV3-2) with TRBJ1-2; no clear D gene. The germline V and J ends were trimmed by 0 bases and 5 bases, with 10 bases remaining between them. CDR1 LGHDT and CDR2 YNNKEL come from the germline V gene (reference sequence). The CDR3 has 14 amino acids. Written as DNA, the CDR3 is TGTGCCAGCAGCCAAGACCACCCGTCGTATGGCTACACCTTC. Its protein product is CASSQDHPSYGYTF.

The genes are TRBV5-1 and TRBJ1-2; 7 bases agree with TRBD1. The CDR3 spans 15 residues. The germline CDR1 and CDR2 sequences are SGHRS and YFSETQ. Germline trimming cut 1 base from V and 4 bases from J; bases unmatched to any gene: 7. The CDR3 DNA reads TGCGCCAGCAGCTTGAGCACAGGGGATGGCTATGGCTACACCTTC. Translating gives CASSLSTGDGYGYTF.

This clone was seen a single time. The rearrangement links TRBV5-4 to TRBJ1-1, with D maybe TRBD1 (5 bases). The CDR3 extends over 15 amino acids. Trimming took 4 bases from V and 0 from J, leaving 13 bases between them. The germline CDR1 and CDR2 sequences are SGHNT and YYREEE (reference sequence). The CDR3 loop is CASSIPGRMNTEAFF. The CDR3 bases are TGTGCCAGCAGCATACCGGGACGAATGAACACTGAAGCTTTCTTT.

CDR3 DNA sequence: TGTGCCAGCAAAATTGGGTCGGCGGACGTATACGAGCAGTACTTC. Translating it yields CASKIGSADVYEQYF. The chain employs TRBV13 and TRBJ2-7; D is unresolved. CDR1 PRHDT and CDR2 FYEKMQ come from the germline V gene (reference sequence). Trimming removed 7 bases at V and 4 bases at J, with 20 bases between. The CDR3 is made up of 15 amino acids.

The chain couples TRBV29-1 to TRBJ2-3; the D is unclear. The V and J ends lost 4 bases and 0 bases respectively, with 14 bases between them. From germline, CDR1 is SQVTM and CDR2 ANQGSEA. The CDR3 spans 15 residues. The CDR3 DNA reads as TGCAGCGTTGGGGGTGAAGTCCGGAGCACAGATACGCAGTATTTT. This gives the protein CSVGGEVRSTDTQYF.

The chain couples TRBV2 to TRBJ1-6; D remains ambiguous. Trimming left V 4 bases short and J 1 base short, with 8 bases between. This CDR3 is 15 amino acids long. From germline, CDR1 is SNHLY and CDR2 FYNNEI. The chain's CDR3 is CASSGPGSYNSPLHF. The CDR3 DNA reads TGTGCCAGCAGTGGGCCCGGGTCCTATAATTCACCCCTCCACTTT.

The chain links TRBV27 to TRBJ1-6; 8 nucleotides align to TRBD1. Germline assignment: CDR1 MNHEY and CDR2 SMNVEV (reference sequence). With V trimmed by 10 bases and J by 8 bases, 13 bases remained unmatched. The CDR3 covers 15 residues. CDR3 nucleotide sequence: TGTGCCACCACCCCCAGGCCACAGGGGGATTCACCCCTCCACTTT. Translating gives CATTPRPQGDSPLHF.

V and J are TRBV2 and TRBJ1-5; D may be TRBD1 (6 bases). The germline V gene has CDR1 SNHLY and CDR2 FYNNEI. V was pared by 3 bases and J by 7 bases, with 13 bases between. The CDR3 totals 14 residues. CDR3 bases: TGTGCCAGCAGTGATCGGGGGGCCAGACAGCCCCAGCATTTT. Amino acids: CASSDRGARQPQHF.

The chain joins TRBV18 to TRBJ2-5, with no clear D. Germline V gene data show CDR1 as KGHSH and CDR2 as LQKENI. The CDR3 covers 15 residues. Trimming took off 2 bases at V and 1 base at J, with 11 bases between the two ends. CDR3 DNA: TGTGCCAGCTCACCAAACACCCAGACCCAAGAGACCCAGTACTTC. It codes for CASSPNTQTQETQYF.

Note on this clone: The same CDR3 arises from other DNA sequences in this sample as well. The chain joins TRBV6-5 to TRBJ1-1, with TRBD1 as a possible D gene (5 bases). Trimming removed 0 bases at V and 1 base at J, with 9 bases between. Germline V gives CDR1 MNHEY, CDR2 SVGAGI. The CDR3 sequence is 15 residues long. The CDR3 DNA reads as TGTGCCAGCAGTTACTCACAGGCTGGGAACACTGAAGCTTTCTTT. Its translation is CASSYSQAGNTEAFF.

The chain employs TRBV7-9 and TRBJ1-5, with D possibly matching TRBD1 (5 bases). Germline-derived CDR1 and CDR2 are SEHNR and FQNEAQ (reference sequence). The V end lost 5 bases, the J end lost 6 bases, and 17 bases lay between the germline ends. The CDR3 extends over 15 amino acids. The CDR3 reads CASSAGAHGGQPQHF. The CDR3 DNA is TGTGCCAGCAGCGCTGGGGCCCACGGCGGTCAGCCCCAGCATTTT.

The V and J genes are TRBV27 and TRBJ2-1; 8 nucleotides agree with TRBD1. The CDR3 length is 14 residues. Germline V gene sequence: CDR1 MNHEY, CDR2 SMNVEV (reference sequence). J gave up 10 bases and V 7 bases, and 12 bases lay outside the gene matches. The CDR3 region has the DNA TGTGCCAGCAATCGGTGGCAGGGGGCAGGGGAGCAGTTCTTC. It is translated as CASNRWQGAGEQFF.

The chain recombines TRBV19 with TRBJ1-2; 10 bases are shared with TRBD1. With V trimmed by 5 bases and J by 3 bases, 6 bases remained unmatched. The V gene's germline CDR1 is LNHDA and CDR2 SQIVND (reference sequence). CDR3 length: 15 residues. The CDR3 is CASSPSTGGDYGYTF. The CDR3 DNA follows: TGTGCCAGTAGTCCTTCGACAGGGGGCGACTATGGCTACACCTTC.

This chain joins TRBV11-2 and TRBJ2-1; D call uncertain. From germline, CDR1 is SGHAT and CDR2 FQNNGV. V was trimmed by 3 bases and J by 8 bases, leaving 8 bases between them. The CDR3 runs 12 residues. CDR3 bases: TGTGCCAGCAGCTTGGTTGTCGATGAGCAGTTCTTC. This encodes CASSLVVDEQFF.

This chain connects TRBV24-1 to TRBJ1-5; D is perhaps TRBD1 (5 bases). The CDR3 is made up of 14 amino acids. Germline assignment: CDR1 KGHDR and CDR2 SFDVKD. Trimming stripped 3 bases from V and 10 bases from J, with 15 bases between. The CDR3 is CATSDPGKGEPQHF. CDR3 bases: TGTGCCACCAGTGATCCGGGGAAAGGGGAACCCCAGCATTTT.

The gene calls are TRBV7-2 and TRBJ2-3; 8 bases match TRBD2. Germline CDR1 reads SGHTA; CDR2 reads FQGNSA. This CDR3 is 14 amino acids long. The junction had 8 bases not matched to a gene; V was cut back by 5 bases and J by 7 bases. The CDR3 DNA sequence: TGTGCCAGCAGCCCCCCGGGAGGGCGGAATACGCAGTATTTT. Translation: CASSPPGGRNTQYF.

The chain has TRBV29-1 and TRBJ2-7; 8 nucleotides match TRBD1. Germline V gives CDR1 SQVTM, CDR2 ANQGSEA. This CDR3 is 12 amino acids long. V was pared by 4 bases and J by 6 bases, with 5 bases of the junction left unmatched. The CDR3 DNA follows: TGCAGCGTTGGGACAGGGAGGCGCGAGCAGTACTTC. Amino acids: CSVGTGRREQYF.

J is TRBJ1-2 and V is TRBV7-2; 8 bases agree with TRBD1. The germline gives CDR1 SGHTA, CDR2 FQGNSA. V lost 6 bases and J lost 5; bases outside the gene matches: 5. The CDR3 extends over 13 amino acids. CDR3 sequence: CASRGQGWYGYTF. The DNA for the CDR3 is TGTGCCAGCAGAGGACAGGGTTGGTATGGCTACACCTTC.

The chain recombines TRBV15 with TRBJ2-5, with a tentative D call TRBD2 (5 bases). The germline V gene has CDR1 LNHNV and CDR2 YYDKDF (reference sequence). The CDR3 extends over 15 amino acids. V lost 3 bases to trimming and J lost 5 bases, with 16 bases between them. CDR3 sequence reads: CATSREPGMGETQYF. In nucleotides, the CDR3 is TGTGCCACCAGCAGGGAGCCGGGAATGGGGGAGACCCAGTACTTC.

This clone appeared once. The CDR3 DNA reads as TGTGCCAGCAGTTTTGGGGGTTCGGGGTCCTACAATGAGCAGTTCTTC. Encoded protein: CASSFGGSGSYNEQFF. V usage is TRBV28 and J usage is TRBJ2-1; D could derive from TRBD1 or TRBD2 (5 bases each). The CDR3 has 16 amino acids. The germline gives CDR1 MDHEN, CDR2 SYDVKM. With 3 bases removed from V and 1 base from J, the gap between germline ends came to 13 bases.